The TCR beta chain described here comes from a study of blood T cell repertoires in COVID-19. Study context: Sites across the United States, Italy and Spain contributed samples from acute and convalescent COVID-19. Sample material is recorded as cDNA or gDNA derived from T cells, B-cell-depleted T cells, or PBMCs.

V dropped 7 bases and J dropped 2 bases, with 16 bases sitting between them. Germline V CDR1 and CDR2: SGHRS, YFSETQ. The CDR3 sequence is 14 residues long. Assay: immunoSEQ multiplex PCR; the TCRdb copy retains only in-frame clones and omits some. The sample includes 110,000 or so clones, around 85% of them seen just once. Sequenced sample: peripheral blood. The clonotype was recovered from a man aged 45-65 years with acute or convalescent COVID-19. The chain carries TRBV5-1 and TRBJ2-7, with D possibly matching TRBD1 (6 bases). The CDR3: CASLDRQATYEQYF. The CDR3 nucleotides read TGCGCCAGCCTGGACCGACAGGCAACCTACGAGCAGTACTTC.